In this sample, the clone carrying this T cell receptor (beta chain) turned up many times. Assembly of TCR beta libraries relied on iRepertoire HTBI primers together with Arm-PCR of CDR3 regions. TCRdb called the multiplex PCR reads again in MiXCR, with one record for every CDR3 protein. The table records more than 400,000 distinct CDR3 sequences, 16% of them present only once. The CDR3 runs to 20 residues. V trimming: 0 bases; J trimming: 1 base; junction bases outside the gene matches: 13. Germline V gene lookup returns CDR1 MGHDK and CDR2 SYGVNS. This sample was included in a study of regulatory T cells in long-lasting Graves disease. Sample time point: newly diagnosed GD, antithyroid drugs for less than 3 months. RNA extracted from PBMCs served as the sequencing template. These sequences were also reported in another study, on T cells in Graves' hyperthyroidism and ophthalmopathy.

The clonotype originates from a woman aged 25 to 39 with Graves disease. Sequencing used peripheral blood mononuclear cells (PBMCs), obtained at new diagnosis, from a patient treated with antithyroid drugs. The chain employs TRBV25-1 and TRBJ2-3, with TRBD1 matching 10 bases. The CDR3 region has the DNA TGTGCCAGCAGTGAATACAAGGTAGACATCGGGACAGGGGGCACAGATACGCAGTATTTT. It encodes CASSEYKVDIGTGGTDTQYF.